The rows below give T cell receptor beta chains drawn from one sample of a study of shared T cell receptors in the human thymus. The protocol was immunoSEQ multiplex PCR, while the TCRdb copy is restricted to in-frame clones and leaves out a portion. This table has 600,000 or so clones, 87% appearing once. This sample also belongs to another study, concerning human thymus T cells.

The sequenced sample was thymocytes. The receptors derive from a boy younger than two with a congenital heart defect. Both conserved end residues are part of each CDR3. D genes are given only for firm matches. Rows give clone size only sometimes, using once, few, many, or a class for an expanded clone.

clone size | D gene | J gene | V gene | CDR3 DNA | CDR3 protein
few | TRBD1 | TRBJ1-5 | TRBV28 | TGTGCCAGCAGCCCTAGGGGGCCTCAACAGCCCCAGCATTTT | CASSPRGPQQPQHF
NA | TRBD2 | TRBJ2-7 | TRBV28 | TGTGCCAGCAGTTTAGAGGGAGGGGACGAGCAGTACTTC | CASSLEGGDEQYF
NA | NA | TRBJ2-5 | TRBV7-8 | TGTGCCAGCAGCTCAGGGAACCCAGAACCCCAAGAGACCCAGTACTTC | CASSSGNPEPQETQYF
NA | TRBD2 | TRBJ2-5 | TRBV4-1 | TGCGCCAGCAGCCAAGATTTCGGCGGGAGGGCCCTCGAGGAGACCCAGTACTTC | CASSQDFGGRALEETQYF
NA | TRBD2 | TRBJ2-1 | TRBV7-6 | TGTGCCAGCAGCTTAGACCTAGCGGGGATACAGTTCTTC | CASSLDLAGIQFF
NA | NA | TRBJ1-2 | TRBV4-3 | TGCGCCAGCAGCCAAGAGTGGCGGGGAAGGAACTATGGCTACACCTTC | CASSQEWRGRNYGYTF
NA | NA | TRBJ1-5 | TRBV10-3 | TGTGCCATCAGTGATGAAACAGGGTATCATCAGCCCCAGCATTTT | CAISDETGYHQPQHF
NA | NA | TRBJ2-7 | TRBV13 | TGTGCCAGCAGCTTAGGGACAACCTACGAGCAGTACTTC | CASSLGTTYEQYF
NA | NA | TRBJ1-4 | TRBV10-3 | TGTGCCATCAGCCCCGACAGGCGTTCGAGGCAACTGTTTTTT | CAISPDRRSRQLFF
once | NA | TRBJ1-3 | TRBV6-6 | TGTGCCAGCAGTTCCATCCAGGGGCTCGCCGGAAACACCATATATTTT | CASSSIQGLAGNTIYF
once | TRBD2 | TRBJ2-7 | TRBV10-1 | TGCGCCAGCAGTCCCGGGACTAGCGGGAGCGATCGCTACGAGCAGTACTTC | CASSPGTSGSDRYEQYF
NA | NA | TRBJ1-2 | TRBV14 | TGTGCCAGCAGCCAAGAGGCAGGAACTAACTATGGCTACACCTTC | CASSQEAGTNYGYTF
NA | TRBD1 | TRBJ2-7 | TRBV27 | TGTGCCAGCAGTTTATTAGGGGACAGGGCCTACGAGCAGTACTTC | CASSLLGDRAYEQYF
NA | TRBD2 | TRBJ2-1 | TRBV19 | TGTGCCAGTAGTATATGGCTAGCGGGGGGTCCCTCGAGAAATGAGCAGTTCTTC | CASSIWLAGGPSRNEQFF
NA | NA | TRBJ2-7 | TRBV28 | TGTGCCAGCAGTCCCTTCCTCCTCCGACAGCCTAGCTCCTACGAGCAGTACTTC | CASSPFLLRQPSSYEQYF
NA | TRBD2 | TRBJ2-1 | TRBV4-2 | TGTGCCAGCAGCCAAGATCTCCAGCGGGAGGGCCTATACAATGAGCAGTTCTTC | CASSQDLQREGLYNEQFF
NA | TRBD2 | TRBJ2-2 | TRBV7-2 | TGTGCCAGCAGCTTTCGTGCGGGGGACACCGGGGAGCTGTTTTTT | CASSFRAGDTGELFF
NA | TRBD1 | TRBJ1-5 | TRBV19 | TGTGCCAGTAGTATCGGGACAGGGGATTTTCGGCCCCAGCATTTT | CASSIGTGDFRPQHF
NA | TRBD1 | TRBJ1-6 | TRBV14 | TGTGCCAGCAGCCAAGCGGCGGGACAGTATAATTCACCCCTCCACTTT | CASSQAAGQYNSPLHF
NA | TRBD1 | TRBJ1-2 | TRBV28 | TGTGCCAGCACTACTCGGGAGACAGGGGACTATGGCTACACCTTC | CASTTRETGDYGYTF
NA | TRBD2 | TRBJ2-7 | TRBV4-1 | TGCGCCAGCAGCCCTTGGGGGGGCTACGAGCAGTACTTC | CASSPWGGYEQYF
NA | NA | TRBJ2-1 | TRBV28 | TGTGCCAGCAGTTTTCCCGGGAGAGGATTCAATGAGCAGTTCTTC | CASSFPGRGFNEQFF
NA | TRBD2 | TRBJ2-1 | TRBV5-4 | TGTGCCAGCAGCACCTTTTCTAGCGGCTCGTACAATGAGCAGTTCTTC | CASSTFSSGSYNEQFF
NA | TRBD1 | TRBJ1-5 | TRBV28 | TGTGCCAGCAGTTTCGGGACAGGGAATCAGCCCCAGCATTTT | CASSFGTGNQPQHF
NA | TRBD1 | TRBJ2-2 | TRBV11-1 | TGTGCCAGCAGCTGCCCACCGGGACAGGGGAACACCGGGGAGCTGTTTTTT | CASSCPPGQGNTGELFF
once | TRBD1 | TRBJ1-5 | TRBV6-1 | TGTGCCAGCAGTGGTGCAGGGGGCACTCAGCCCCAGCATTTT | CASSGAGGTQPQHF
NA | TRBD1 | TRBJ1-4 | TRBV9 | TGTGCCAGCAGCACCGGGACAGGGGGAGAAAAACTGTTTTTT | CASSTGTGGEKLFF
NA | TRBD1 | TRBJ1-2 | TRBV5-4 | TGTGCCAGCAGCGCGGGACAGGCCTATGGCTACACCTTC | CASSAGQAYGYTF
NA | TRBD2 | TRBJ2-3 | TRBV5-6 | TGTGCCAGCAGCTTGGCGGCTAGCGGGGGAATAGATACGCAGTATTTT | CASSLAASGGIDTQYF
NA | NA | TRBJ1-2 | TRBV28 | TGTGCCAGCAGGTCCATCGGGGGTCTTGGCTACACCTTC | CASRSIGGLGYTF
NA | NA | TRBJ2-1 | TRBV28 | TGTGCCACCAGATATCAACTCCTTCGGAATGAGCAGTTCTTC | CATRYQLLRNEQFF